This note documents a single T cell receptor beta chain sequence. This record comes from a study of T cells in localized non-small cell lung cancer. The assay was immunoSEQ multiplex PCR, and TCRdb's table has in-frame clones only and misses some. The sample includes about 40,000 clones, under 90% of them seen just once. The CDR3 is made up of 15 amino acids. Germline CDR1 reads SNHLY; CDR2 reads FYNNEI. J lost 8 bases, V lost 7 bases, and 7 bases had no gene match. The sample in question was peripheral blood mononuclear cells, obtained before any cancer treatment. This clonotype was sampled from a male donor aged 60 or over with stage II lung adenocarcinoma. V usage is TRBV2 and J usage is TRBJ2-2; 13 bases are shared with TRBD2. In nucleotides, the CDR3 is TGTGCCAGCACCATGGGACTAGCGGGGAGAGGGGAGCTGTTTTTT. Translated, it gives CASTMGLAGRGELFF.